The rows below give T cell receptor beta chains drawn from one sample of a study of T cells in localized non-small cell lung cancer. TCRdb keeps only in-frame clones here, not all; method: immunoSEQ multiplex PCR. The repertoire consists of more than 100,000 clones, with roughly 90% occurring once and the leading ten covering 1.7%. The sample here was peripheral blood, taken before any cancer treatment. The receptors were sampled from a female donor aged 60 or older with stage I lung adenocarcinoma. The CDR3 runs from the conserved cysteine through the conserved F or W. D genes are given only for firm matches. Clone sizes are given selectively: once, few, many, or a class where the clone is expanded.

d_call | clone_size | j_call | v_call | cdr3_aa | cdr3_nt
TRBD1 | . | TRBJ1-6 | TRBV19 | CASTLTGEDSPLHF | TGTGCCAGTACGTTGACAGGGGAGGATTCACCCCTCCACTTT
. | . | TRBJ1-5 | TRBV10-3 | CATWTANQPQHF | TGTGCGACCTGGACAGCAAATCAGCCCCAGCATTTT
. | . | TRBJ1-1 | TRBV7-8 | CASSLVRGAEAFF | TGTGCCAGCAGCTTAGTACGTGGGGCTGAAGCTTTCTTT
. | . | TRBJ2-1 | TRBV10-3 | CAIQLEPAYNEQFF | TGTGCCATCCAGCTAGAGCCGGCCTACAATGAGCAGTTCTTC
. | . | TRBJ2-7 | TRBV25-1 | CASWTLGDEQYF | TGTGCCAGCTGGACTTTGGGGGACGAGCAGTACTTC
. | . | TRBJ2-5 | TRBV7-2 | CASRPFRGKETQYF | TGTGCCAGCAGGCCTTTCAGGGGTAAAGAGACCCAGTACTTC
. | . | TRBJ2-5 | TRBV18 | CASSPDGAYGETQYF | TGTGCCAGCTCACCAGATGGGGCCTACGGAGAGACCCAGTACTTC
TRBD1 | . | TRBJ2-7 | TRBV27 | CASGQGAWDYRHEQYF | TGTGCCAGCGGACAGGGGGCTTGGGACTATCGCCACGAGCAGTACTTC
TRBD2 | . | TRBJ2-1 | TRBV4-1 | CASSQGLAGTSSYNEQFF | TGCGCCAGCAGCCAGGGACTAGCGGGAACTTCGTCGTACAATGAGCAGTTCTTC
TRBD2 | . | TRBJ2-2 | TRBV9 | CASSVGLAGATGELFF | TGTGCCAGCAGCGTAGGTCTAGCGGGGGCCACCGGGGAGCTGTTTTTT
. | . | TRBJ2-7 | TRBV18 | CASSPDGNEQYF | TGTGCCAGCTCACCGGACGGTAACGAGCAGTACTTC
. | . | TRBJ1-1 | TRBV14 | CASSQAGSTEAFF | TGTGCCAGCAGCCAAGCAGGGAGCACTGAAGCTTTCTTT
. | . | TRBJ2-7 | TRBV10-3 | CAISAGRASSYEQYF | TGTGCCATCAGTGCGGGCAGGGCGAGCTCCTACGAGCAGTACTTC
. | . | TRBJ2-7 | TRBV6-6 | CASSFFDEQYF | TGTGCCAGCAGTTTCTTCGACGAGCAGTACTTC
. | once | TRBJ1-2 | TRBV6-1 | CASTGVRQDYGYTF | TGTGCCAGCACGGGGGTCAGGCAAGACTATGGCTACACCTTC
. | . | TRBJ1-1 | TRBV28 | CASSSSQPGNTEAFF | TGTGCCAGCAGCTCCTCCCAACCCGGGAACACTGAAGCTTTCTTT
TRBD1 | . | TRBJ1-1 | TRBV7-8 | CASSAMGQGNTEAFF | TGTGCCAGCAGCGCCATGGGACAGGGAAACACTGAAGCTTTCTTT
. | few | TRBJ1-5 | TRBV28 | CASRKQGVSNQPQHF | TGTGCCAGCAGAAAGCAGGGAGTTAGCAATCAGCCCCAGCATTTT
. | . | TRBJ2-7 | TRBV5-1 | CASSLVGITEQYF | TGCGCCAGCAGCTTGGTTGGTATCACCGAGCAGTACTTC
. | . | TRBJ1-5 | TRBV28 | CASRKWTAGQPQHF | TGTGCCAGCAGAAAATGGACAGCGGGCCAGCCCCAGCATTTT
. | . | TRBJ2-1 | TRBV7-6 | CASSRTGGGSSNEQFF | TGTGCCAGCAGCCGCACGGGGGGCGGGAGCAGTAATGAGCAGTTCTTC
. | . | TRBJ2-1 | TRBV19 | CASSLGYNEQFF | TGTGCCAGTAGCCTGGGTTACAATGAGCAGTTCTTC
TRBD2 | . | TRBJ2-7 | TRBV30 | CAWGREGSEQYF | TGTGCCTGGGGGCGGGAGGGGAGCGAGCAGTACTTC
TRBD2 | . | TRBJ2-1 | TRBV30 | CAWAGLAGGLEQFF | TGTGCCTGGGCTGGACTAGCGGGAGGGCTTGAGCAGTTCTTC
. | . | TRBJ1-4 | TRBV13 | CASSLGHRAVATNEKLFF | TGTGCCAGCAGCTTAGGCCATCGGGCAGTTGCAACTAATGAAAAACTGTTTTTT
. | . | TRBJ2-7 | TRBV19 | CASSSHQKGGDSPYEQYF | TGTGCCAGTAGTTCCCATCAAAAGGGCGGGGACAGTCCCTACGAGCAGTACTTC
. | . | TRBJ2-7 | TRBV7-2 | CASSFQGGSYEQYF | TGTGCCAGCAGCTTTCAAGGAGGTTCCTACGAGCAGTACTTC
. | . | TRBJ2-5 | TRBV6-1 | CASSEGVRQLWGETQYF | TGTGCCAGCAGTGAAGGAGTTAGGCAGCTTTGGGGAGAGACCCAGTACTTC
. | . | TRBJ2-1 | TRBV7-3 | CASSLSGSVNEQFF | TGTGCCAGCAGCTTAAGTGGGAGTGTGAATGAGCAGTTCTTC
TRBD2 | . | TRBJ2-1 | TRBV2 | CASSTSGRAGNEQFF | TGTGCCAGCAGTACTAGCGGGAGGGCCGGCAATGAGCAGTTCTTC
. | . | TRBJ2-7 | TRBV11-2 | CASSHPDGYEQYF | TGTGCCAGCAGCCACCCGGACGGCTACGAGCAGTACTTC
. | . | TRBJ2-2 | TRBV19 | CASTNYGGNTGELFF | TGTGCCAGTACCAACTACGGGGGGAACACCGGGGAGCTGTTTTTT
. | . | TRBJ2-1 | TRBV19 | CASSNLNLAVYRVF | TGTGCCAGTAGTAACCTCAATTTAGCGGTTTATAGGGTCTTC
TRBD2 | . | TRBJ2-1 | TRBV7-9 | CASSFWTSGRYNEQFF | TGTGCCAGCAGCTTTTGGACTAGCGGGAGATACAATGAGCAGTTCTTC
. | . | TRBJ1-2 | TRBV18 | CASSPVGGYGYTF | TGTGCCAGCTCACCTGTGGGGGGCTATGGCTACACCTTC
. | few | TRBJ1-1 | TRBV28 | CASGDGPMNTEAFF | TGTGCCAGCGGGGACGGTCCCATGAACACTGAAGCTTTCTTT
. | . | TRBJ1-4 | TRBV16 | CASSQSRDTTNEKLFF | TGTGCCAGCAGCCAATCAAGGGACACAACTAATGAAAAACTGTTTTTT
TRBD1 | . | TRBJ1-2 | TRBV7-2 | CASSTGQGKLTF | TGTGCCAGCAGCACGGGACAGGGGAAACTCACCTTC
. | . | TRBJ1-1 | TRBV27 | CASSLLGSGNTEAFF | TGTGCCAGCAGTTTACTCGGGTCGGGGAACACTGAAGCTTTCTTT
TRBD2 | . | TRBJ2-1 | TRBV7-3 | CASSLGTSGGEQFF | TGTGCCAGCAGCTTAGGGACTAGCGGGGGTGAGCAGTTCTTC
. | . | TRBJ2-1 | TRBV5-1 | CASSPPSRVLLEQFF | TGCGCCAGCAGCCCCCCCTCTCGGGTTTTGCTTGAGCAGTTCTTC
. | . | TRBJ1-4 | TRBV5-1 | CASSLEGRTNEKLFF | TGCGCCAGCAGCTTGGAAGGCAGGACAAATGAAAAACTGTTTTTT
. | . | TRBJ1-2 | TRBV28 | CASTHTVEGGIYGYTF | TGTGCCAGCACCCACACGGTAGAGGGCGGGATATATGGCTACACCTTC
TRBD1 | . | TRBJ2-7 | TRBV11-2 | CATSFGTGLYEQYF | TGTGCCACTTCCTTCGGGACAGGGTTGTACGAGCAGTACTTC
. | . | TRBJ2-3 | TRBV5-1 | CASRFRNVGGTDTQYF | TGCGCCAGCAGGTTTCGGAACGTGGGTGGCACAGATACGCAGTATTTT
. | . | TRBJ2-7 | TRBV28 | CASNPQGFLYEQYF | TGTGCCAGCAACCCACAGGGTTTTCTTTACGAGCAGTACTTC
. | . | TRBJ2-7 | TRBV5-5 | CASSFLQGGTYEQYF | TGTGCCAGCAGCTTCTTGCAGGGTGGGACCTACGAGCAGTACTTC
. | . | TRBJ1-2 | TRBV5-6 | CASSLVGNYGYTF | TGTGCCAGCAGCCTGGTGGGCAACTATGGCTACACCTTC